This T cell receptor (beta chain) was recovered during a study of shared clonotypes between healthy human individuals. The CDR3 spans 13 residues. Germline loops: CDR1 SEHNR, CDR2 FQNEAQ (reference sequence). The V and J ends lost 4 bases and 7 bases respectively, with 10 bases between them. Recent vaccinations or acute infections were absent in the healthy HIV-negative adult donors. The table came from immunoSEQ multiplex PCR; TCRdb's copy has only in-frame clones and leaves some out. Of hundreds of thousands of clones listed, 70% to 80% are singletons. A word on this clone: Its antigen is currently unknown. Other DNA sequences in the same sample also yield this CDR3.

Regarding the study as a whole: Clonotype sharing among the donors was expected to vary with sequencing depth.

The V and J genes are TRBV7-9 and TRBJ1-4; D is perhaps TRBD1 (5 bases). The receptor's source is a woman between 35 and 50 years old in good health. Some clones in this sample may be carry-over from other donors' samples. Sequences were obtained from PBMCs. The CDR3 protein is CASSSQGTEKLFF. Here the CDR3 DNA reads TGTGCCAGCAGCTCCCAAGGGACTGAAAAACTGTTTTTT.